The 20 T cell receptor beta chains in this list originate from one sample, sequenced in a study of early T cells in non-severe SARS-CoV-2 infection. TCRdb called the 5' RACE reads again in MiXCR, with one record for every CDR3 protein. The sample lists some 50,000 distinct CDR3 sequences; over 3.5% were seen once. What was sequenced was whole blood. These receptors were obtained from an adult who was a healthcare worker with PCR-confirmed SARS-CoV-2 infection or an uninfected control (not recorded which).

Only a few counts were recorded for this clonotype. In DNA form, the CDR3 reads TGTGCCAGCAGCCCTGGCAGGAATGAAGCTTTCTTT. Its translation is CASSPGRNEAFF. The chain uses TRBV9 and TRBJ1-1; no reliable D call. The CDR3 loop spans 12 amino acids. Germline V gene data show CDR1 as SGDLS and CDR2 as YYNGEE. The V end was cut by 4 bases, the J end by 7 bases, with 11 bases between.

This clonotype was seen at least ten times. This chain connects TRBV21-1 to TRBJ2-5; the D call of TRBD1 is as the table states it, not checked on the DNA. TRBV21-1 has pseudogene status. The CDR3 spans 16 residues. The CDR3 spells CASSKASRDTIETQYF. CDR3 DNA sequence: TGTGCCAGCAGCAAAGCTTCGAGGGACACGATAGAGACCCAGTACTTC.

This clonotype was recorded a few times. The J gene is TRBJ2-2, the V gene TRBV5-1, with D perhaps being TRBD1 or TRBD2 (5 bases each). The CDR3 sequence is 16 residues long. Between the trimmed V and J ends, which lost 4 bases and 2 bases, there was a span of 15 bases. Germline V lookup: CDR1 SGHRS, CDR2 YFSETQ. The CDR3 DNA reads TGCGCCAGCAGCCACTCCGGGACCCCAAACACCGGGGAGCTGTTTTTT. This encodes CASSHSGTPNTGELFF.

The CDR3 sequence: CASSLLSSLDEQFF. Here the CDR3 DNA reads TGTGCCAGCAGTTTACTGTCTTCCCTGGATGAGCAGTTCTTC. The rearrangement uses TRBV12-3 or TRBV12-4 and TRBJ2-1; the D is unclear. This CDR3 region has 14 residues. The ends were cut back, 2 bases at V and 8 bases at J, with 13 bases in the middle.

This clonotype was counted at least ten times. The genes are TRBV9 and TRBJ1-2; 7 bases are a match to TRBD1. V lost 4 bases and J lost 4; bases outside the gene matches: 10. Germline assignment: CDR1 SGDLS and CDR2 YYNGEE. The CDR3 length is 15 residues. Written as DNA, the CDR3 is TGTGCCAGCAGCCCCGGGGACAGCCGCTCCTATGGCTACACCTTC. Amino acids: CASSPGDSRSYGYTF.

This CDR3 reads CSAVIQETSTDTQYF. The CDR3 nucleotides read TGCAGTGCTGTCATCCAGGAGACTAGCACAGATACGCAGTATTTT. The J gene is TRBJ2-3, the V gene TRBV20-1; D is uncertain. CDR3 length equals 15 residues. V lost 5 bases and J lost 0, with 15 bases in between. Germline V gene lookup returns CDR1 DFQATT and CDR2 SNEGSKA (reference sequence).

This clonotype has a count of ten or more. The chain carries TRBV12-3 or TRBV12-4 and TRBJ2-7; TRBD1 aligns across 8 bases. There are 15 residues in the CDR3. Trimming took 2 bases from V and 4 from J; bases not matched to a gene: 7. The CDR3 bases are TGTGCCAGCAGTTTAAGGCCAACAGGGGGATACGAGCAGTACTTC. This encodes CASSLRPTGGYEQYF.

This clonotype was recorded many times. The DNA for the CDR3 is TGTGCCAGCAGCCAAGATACGAGCCCCGGTACAGATACGCAGTATTTT. Translated, it gives CASSQDTSPGTDTQYF. The chain carries TRBV4-2 and TRBJ2-3; D uncertain. Per germline, CDR1 LGHNA and CDR2 YNFKEQ. The ends were cut back, 0 bases at V and 3 bases at J, with 13 bases in the middle. The CDR3 is made up of 16 amino acids.

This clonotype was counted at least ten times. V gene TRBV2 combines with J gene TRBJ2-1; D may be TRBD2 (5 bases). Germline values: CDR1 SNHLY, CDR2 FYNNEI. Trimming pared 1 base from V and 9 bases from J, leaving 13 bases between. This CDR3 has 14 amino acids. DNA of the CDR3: TGTGCCAGCAGTGAAGGTTTAGCGATACTTGAGCAGTTCTTC. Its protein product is CASSEGLAILEQFF.

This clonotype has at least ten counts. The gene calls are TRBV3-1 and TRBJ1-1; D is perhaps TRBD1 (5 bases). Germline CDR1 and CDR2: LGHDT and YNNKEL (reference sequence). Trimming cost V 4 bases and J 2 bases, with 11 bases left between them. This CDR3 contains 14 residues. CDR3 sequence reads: CASSPGTFNTEAFF. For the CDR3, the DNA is TGTGCCAGCAGCCCCGGGACTTTCAACACTGAAGCTTTCTTT.

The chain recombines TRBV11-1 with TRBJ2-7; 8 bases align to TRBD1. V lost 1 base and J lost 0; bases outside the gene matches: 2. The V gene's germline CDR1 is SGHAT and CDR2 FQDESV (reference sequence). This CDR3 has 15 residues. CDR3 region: CASSLGGQASYEQYF. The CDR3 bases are TGTGCCAGCAGCTTAGGGGGACAGGCCTCCTACGAGCAGTACTTC.

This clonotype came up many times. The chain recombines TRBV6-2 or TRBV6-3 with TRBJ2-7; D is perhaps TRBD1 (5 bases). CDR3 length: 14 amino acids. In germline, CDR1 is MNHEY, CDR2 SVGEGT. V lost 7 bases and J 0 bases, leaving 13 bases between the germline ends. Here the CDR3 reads CASNLQEFSYEQYF. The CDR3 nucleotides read TGTGCCAGCAATTTACAGGAGTTCTCCTACGAGCAGTACTTC.

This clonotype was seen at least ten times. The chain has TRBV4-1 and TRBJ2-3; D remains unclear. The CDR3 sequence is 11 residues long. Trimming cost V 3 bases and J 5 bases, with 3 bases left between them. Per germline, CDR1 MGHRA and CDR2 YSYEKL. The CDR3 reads CASSHKDTQYF. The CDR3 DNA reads TGCGCCAGCAGCCATAAAGATACGCAGTATTTT.

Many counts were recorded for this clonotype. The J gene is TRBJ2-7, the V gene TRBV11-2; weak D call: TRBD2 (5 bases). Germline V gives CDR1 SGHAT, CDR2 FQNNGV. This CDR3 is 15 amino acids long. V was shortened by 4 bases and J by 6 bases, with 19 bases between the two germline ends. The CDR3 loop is CASSSIKGAVGEQYF. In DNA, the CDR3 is TGTGCCAGCAGCTCGATAAAGGGAGCGGTAGGCGAGCAGTACTTC. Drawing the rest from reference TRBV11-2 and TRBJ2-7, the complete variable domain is EAGVAQSPRYKIIEKRQSVAFWCNPISGHATLYWYQQILGQGPKLLIQFQNNGVVDDSQLPKDRFSAERLKGVDSTLKIQPAKLEDSAVYLCASSSIKGAVGEQYFGPGTRLTVT.

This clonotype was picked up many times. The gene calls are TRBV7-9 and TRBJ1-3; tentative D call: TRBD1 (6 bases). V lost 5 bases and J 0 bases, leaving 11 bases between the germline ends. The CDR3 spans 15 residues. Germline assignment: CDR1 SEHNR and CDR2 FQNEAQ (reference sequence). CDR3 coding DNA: TGTGCCAGCAGCCTTATCAGGGGCTCTGGAAACACCATATATTTT. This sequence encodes CASSLIRGSGNTIYF.

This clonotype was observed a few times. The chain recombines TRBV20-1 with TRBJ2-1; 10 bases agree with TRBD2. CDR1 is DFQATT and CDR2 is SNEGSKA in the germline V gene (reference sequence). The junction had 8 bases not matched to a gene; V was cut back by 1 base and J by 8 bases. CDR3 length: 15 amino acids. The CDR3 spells CSARAASGSGDEQFF. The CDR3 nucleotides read TGCAGTGCTAGAGCCGCTAGCGGGAGCGGGGATGAGCAGTTCTTC.

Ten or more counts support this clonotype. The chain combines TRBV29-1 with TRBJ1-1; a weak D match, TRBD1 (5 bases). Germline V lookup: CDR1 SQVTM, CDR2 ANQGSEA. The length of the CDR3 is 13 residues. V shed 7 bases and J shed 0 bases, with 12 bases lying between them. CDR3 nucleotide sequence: TGCAGCGCCTCCAGGGACCTGAACACTGAAGCTTTCTTT. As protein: CSASRDLNTEAFF.

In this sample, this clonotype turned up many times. CDR3 sequence (DNA): TGCAGTGCCCCGTTGATGGCGGGGCAAGAGACCCAGTACTTC. This codes for CSAPLMAGQETQYF. The J gene is TRBJ2-5, the V gene TRBV20-1, with D perhaps TRBD2 (6 bases). The V gene's germline CDR1 is DFQATT and CDR2 SNEGSKA (reference sequence). CDR3 size: 14 residues. Trimming took 6 bases from V and 2 from J, leaving 16 bases between them.

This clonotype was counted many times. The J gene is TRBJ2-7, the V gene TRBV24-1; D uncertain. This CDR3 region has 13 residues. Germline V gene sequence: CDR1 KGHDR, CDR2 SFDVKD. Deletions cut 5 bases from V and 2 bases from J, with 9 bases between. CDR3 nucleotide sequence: TGTGCCACCAGTGGAGGCCCTGCCTACGAGCAGTACTTC. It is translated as CATSGGPAYEQYF.

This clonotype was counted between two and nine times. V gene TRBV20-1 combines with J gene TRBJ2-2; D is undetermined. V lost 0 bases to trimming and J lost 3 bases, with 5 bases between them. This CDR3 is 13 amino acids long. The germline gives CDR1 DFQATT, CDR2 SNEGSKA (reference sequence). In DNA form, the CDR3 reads TGCAGTGCTAGAGATCATGACACCGGGGAGCTGTTTTTT. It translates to CSARDHDTGELFF.